This T cell receptor beta chain comes out of a study of spatial heterogeneity in lung cancer. Study conclusions and caveats: Tumor mutation counts were tracked by expanded intratumoral alpha and beta TCR counts. Estimated coverage of tumor T cells was around 7% for alpha and 11% to 15% for beta chains.

TCRdb processed the 5' RACE reads anew with MiXCR; each CDR3 protein has one entry. The sample includes 13,000 or so distinct CDR3 sequences, over 4.5% of them seen just once. This clonotype came up a few times. Its antigen remains unknown. Time point denoted: sample taken at primary tumor resection. This CDR3 region has 16 residues. Germline CDR1 and CDR2: LNHDA and SQIVND (reference sequence). Unmatched junction bases numbered 9, after V lost 5 bases and J lost 4 bases. This chain links TRBV19 with TRBJ1-1, with 11 bases identical to TRBD1. This clonotype was sampled from a male donor with early-stage non-small cell lung cancer. This specimen was lung tumor tissue, taken at surgery. CDR3 DNA sequence: TGTGCCAGTAGTTTCAGGACAGGGGGCTTTTTCACTGAAGCTTTCTTT. This codes for CASSFRTGGFFTEAFF.